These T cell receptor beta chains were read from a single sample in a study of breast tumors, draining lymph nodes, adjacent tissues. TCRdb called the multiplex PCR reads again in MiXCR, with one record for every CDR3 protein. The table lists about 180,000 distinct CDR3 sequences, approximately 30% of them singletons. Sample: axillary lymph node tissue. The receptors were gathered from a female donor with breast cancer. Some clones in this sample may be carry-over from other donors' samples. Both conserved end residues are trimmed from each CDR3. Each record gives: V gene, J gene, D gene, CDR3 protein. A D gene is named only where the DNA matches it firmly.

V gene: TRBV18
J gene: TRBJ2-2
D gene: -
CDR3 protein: ASSPLGQGNTGELF

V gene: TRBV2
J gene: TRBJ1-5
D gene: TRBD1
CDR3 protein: ASRRTGRNSNQPQH

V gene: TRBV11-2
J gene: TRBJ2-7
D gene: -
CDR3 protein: ASSPGIRRSY

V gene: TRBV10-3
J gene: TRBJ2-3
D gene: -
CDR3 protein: AITGAGGTDTQY

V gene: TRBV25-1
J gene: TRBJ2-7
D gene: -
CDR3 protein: ASSARVDVEQY

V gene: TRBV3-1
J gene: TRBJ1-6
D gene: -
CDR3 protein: ASSQTTGSPLH

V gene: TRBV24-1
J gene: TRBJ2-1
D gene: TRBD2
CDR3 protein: ATSAWELAGSSYNEQF

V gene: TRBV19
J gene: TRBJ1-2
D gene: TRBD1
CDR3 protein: ASSPLQGQGAYGYT

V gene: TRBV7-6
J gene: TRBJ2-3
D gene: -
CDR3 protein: ASSPLFGLVTDTQY

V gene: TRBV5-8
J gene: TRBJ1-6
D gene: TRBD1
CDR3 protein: ASSTDRGGNSPLH

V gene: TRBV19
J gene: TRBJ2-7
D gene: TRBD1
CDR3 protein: ASSYSGTGHYEQY

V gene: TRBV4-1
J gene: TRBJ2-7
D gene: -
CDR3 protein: ASSPRGAYNEQY

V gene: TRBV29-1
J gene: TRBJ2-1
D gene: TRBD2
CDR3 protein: SVETSGRGNEQF

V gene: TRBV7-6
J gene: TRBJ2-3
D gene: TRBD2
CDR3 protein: ASSLREARDTDTQY

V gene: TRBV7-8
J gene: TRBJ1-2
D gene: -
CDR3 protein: ASSLTGDNYGYT

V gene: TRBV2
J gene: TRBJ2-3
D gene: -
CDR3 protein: ASRDGPDTDTQY

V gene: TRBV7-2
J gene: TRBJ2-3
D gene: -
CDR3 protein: ASSPRGLAEVDTQY

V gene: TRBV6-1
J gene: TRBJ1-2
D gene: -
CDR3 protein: ASEYGMGDYGYT

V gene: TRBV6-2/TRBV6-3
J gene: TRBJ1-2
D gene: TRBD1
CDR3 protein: ASQLHGTGNYGYT

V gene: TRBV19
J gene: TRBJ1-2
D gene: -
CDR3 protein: ASSIAIQEAGYT

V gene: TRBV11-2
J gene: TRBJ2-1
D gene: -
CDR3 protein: ASSLDVTGRSYNEQF

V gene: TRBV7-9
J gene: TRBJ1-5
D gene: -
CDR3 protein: ASSFGGRENQPQH

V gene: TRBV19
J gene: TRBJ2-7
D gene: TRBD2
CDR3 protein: ASTVTSGTSYEHT

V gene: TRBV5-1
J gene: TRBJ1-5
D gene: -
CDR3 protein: ASSLTGARNQPQH

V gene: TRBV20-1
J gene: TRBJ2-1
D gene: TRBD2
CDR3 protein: SATGLAGGRGQL

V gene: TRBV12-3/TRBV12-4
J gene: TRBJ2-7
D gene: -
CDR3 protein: ASSFVRGSYEQY

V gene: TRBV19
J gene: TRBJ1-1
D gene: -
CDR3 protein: ASSIASGSEAF

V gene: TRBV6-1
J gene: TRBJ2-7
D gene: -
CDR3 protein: ASSQGGTHYEQY

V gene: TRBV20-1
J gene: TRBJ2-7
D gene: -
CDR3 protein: SARDEKTYTSYEQY

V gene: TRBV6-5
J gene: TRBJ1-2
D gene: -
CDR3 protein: ASSHSRGRNYGYT

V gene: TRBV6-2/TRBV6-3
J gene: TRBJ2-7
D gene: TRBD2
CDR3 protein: ASTSSGGALEQY